The 11 T cell receptor beta chains listed next were all sequenced from one sample in a study of Graves' ophthalmopathy and Graves' hyperthyroidism. RNA transcripts yielded amplified TCR beta CDR3 regions. Second-round multiplex PCR came after a first-round RT-PCR that employed HTBI primers. MiXCR, applied by TCRdb to the multiplex PCR reads, yields one record per CDR3 protein. The table has around 1,000,000 distinct CDR3 sequences, 35% to 45% seen once; the top ten hold over 8.5%. Sample: peripheral blood or thyroid tissue (not recorded which). The receptors come from an adult man with Graves' hyperthyroidism.

Worth noting for this clonotype: A read error may be the cause here, since a much bigger clone is one base away. The chain combines TRBV7-2 with TRBJ1-5; 9 positions match TRBD1. CDR3 length: 18 residues. Germline V gene sequence: CDR1 SGHTA, CDR2 FQGNSA. The CDR3 sequence is CASSLVLQGATRNQPRHF. DNA of the CDR3: TGTGCCAGCAGCTTAGTTCTACAGGGGGCGACTCGCAATCAGCCCCGGCATTTT.

V usage is TRBV10-3 and J usage is TRBJ1-6; the match to TRBD1 covers 8 bases. This CDR3 has 13 residues. The V gene's germline CDR1 is ENHRY and CDR2 SYGVKD. The V segment lost 8 bases and the J segment 10 bases; nucleotides outside the gene matches: 7. The CDR3 loop reads CAIGRTGTSPLHF. The CDR3 bases are TGTGCCATCGGCCGGACAGGGACGTCACCCCTCCACTTT.

This chain joins TRBV19 and TRBJ2-6; 7 bases agree with TRBD1. The CDR3 is 19 amino acids. V was clipped by 9 bases and J by 0 bases; unmatched bases: 17. Per the germline V gene, CDR1 is LNHDA and CDR2 is SQIVND (reference sequence). CDR3 loop: CASSLTGYEQYSGANVLTF. As DNA, the CDR3 is TGTGCCAGCAGCCTGACAGGGTACGAGCAGTACTCTGGGGCCAACGTCCTGACTTTC.

This clonotype was detected many times. The rearrangement links TRBV7-9 to TRBJ2-7; TRBD1 agrees at 7 bases. CDR3 length equals 14 residues. Germline-derived CDR1 and CDR2 are SEHNR and FQNEAQ (reference sequence). V lost 4 bases to trimming and J lost 2 bases; unmatched junction nucleotides: 5. Here the CDR3 DNA reads TGTGCCAGCAGCTCCACAGGGGTAGCCTACGAGCAGTACTTC. Encoded protein: CASSSTGVAYEQYF.

This clonotype was counted between two and nine times. The chain recombines TRBV12-3 or TRBV12-4 with TRBJ1-1; perhaps TRBD1 as D (6 bases). CDR3 length equals 15 residues. V was shortened by 1 base and J by 3 bases, with 12 bases between the two germline ends. CDR3 DNA: TGTGCCAGCAGTTTAGTGGGGCAGGGGTACACTGAAGCTTTCTTT. Translating it yields CASSLVGQGYTEAFF.

This chain joins TRBV10-3 and TRBJ2-2, with a tentative D call TRBD2 (6 bases). Trimming left V 2 bases short and J 7 bases short, with 17 bases between. Germline CDR1 ENHRY, CDR2 SYGVKD. CDR3 length equals 16 residues. DNA of the CDR3: TGTGCCATCAGTGAGCCGGACACACAGCGGGTCGGGGAGCTGTTTTTT. Translation gives CAISEPDTQRVGELFF.

The chain uses TRBV10-3 and TRBJ1-1; D possibly corresponds to TRBD1 (6 bases). This CDR3 has 14 amino acids. CDR1 is ENHRY, CDR2 SYGVKD, per germline. V was clipped by 7 bases and J by 4 bases, with 16 bases between them. CDR3 protein: CAITPAQGITEAFF. The DNA for the CDR3 is TGTGCCATCACCCCGGCTCAGGGGATCACTGAAGCTTTCTTT.

This clonotype was detected many times. This chain links TRBV4-3 with TRBJ2-7; D gene ambiguous. Looked up from germline, CDR1 is LGHNA and CDR2 is YSLEER. This CDR3 is built from 14 residues. Trimming cost V 1 base and J 8 bases, with 15 bases left between them. CDR3 in DNA: TGCGCCAGCAGCCAAGGGAATGGCGCCTATAAGCAGTACTTC. This encodes CASSQGNGAYKQYF.

The chain joins TRBV2 to TRBJ1-2; 7 bases map to TRBD1. The CDR3 totals 15 residues. Germline CDR1 is SNHLY and CDR2 is FYNNEI. Losses at the gene ends were 3 bases for V and 7 bases for J; bases not matched to a gene: 11. The CDR3 coding sequence is TGTGCCAGCAGTGATTGGGACAGATATGCGACTGGCTACACCTTC. It encodes CASSDWDRYATGYTF.

This clonotype was observed a single time. A much larger clonotype is one base distant, so this may be a read error. The chain uses TRBV10-3 and TRBJ2-2, with TRBD1 matching over 8 bases. Germline CDR1 and CDR2: ENHRY and SYGVKD. The CDR3 totals 14 residues. The J segment lost 7 bases and the V segment lost 8 bases, leaving 9 bases of the junction unmatched. The CDR3 protein is CAIGKLTGVGELFF. Written as DNA, the CDR3 is TGTGCCATCGGTAAGCTGACAGGGGTCGGGGAGCTGTTTTTT.

V gene TRBV7-2 combines with J gene TRBJ2-3; unclear D gene. CDR3 length equals 14 residues. The germline V and J ends were trimmed by 5 bases and 6 bases, with 15 bases remaining between them. The germline V gene encodes CDR1 SGHTA and CDR2 FQGNSA. CDR3 nucleotide sequence: TGTGCCAGCAGCCAATATTCGTGGCGGGATACGCAGTATTTT. Translation gives CASSQYSWRDTQYF.